The rows below give T cell receptor beta chains drawn from one sample of a study of human T cells and chemical hapten exposure. Using its own MiXCR run on the RACE reads, TCRdb lists one record per CDR3 protein. This sample has 84,000 or so distinct CDR3 sequences, with approximately 9% found just once. Sequencing was performed on whole blood, taken in connection with sensitization to the hapten diphenylcyclopropenone (DPC). The receptors were gathered from a man aged 35-49 years with alopecia areata. Some clones in this sample may be carry-over from other donors' samples. Each CDR3 is given with its conserved first and last residue. The D gene is left open where the match is weak. Clone size, where shown, is once, few, many, or a class for clones that have expanded.

CASSVGASANTEAFF,TGTGCCAGCAGCGTAGGAGCCTCAGCGAACACTGAAGCTTTCTTT,-,TRBJ1-1,TRBV9,many
CASSSGLAGFYEQYF,TGTGCCAGCAGCTCGGGACTAGCGGGATTCTACGAGCAGTACTTC,TRBD2,TRBJ2-7,TRBV7-2,many
CASSSLQGVIEKLFF,TGTGCCAGCAGCTCGTTACAGGGAGTAATCGAAAAACTGTTTTTT,-,TRBJ1-4,TRBV7-9,-
CASRRGGRTNTGELFF,TGTGCCAGCCGACGAGGCGGGAGGACAAACACCGGGGAGCTGTTTTTT,TRBD2,TRBJ2-2,TRBV27,-
CASSLSGKADTQYF,TGTGCCAGCAGCTTAAGCGGGAAGGCTGATACGCAGTATTTT,-,TRBJ2-3,TRBV7-3,many
CASSLISGGGPLNTQYF,TGTGCCAGCAGCTTGATCTCTGGCGGGGGCCCTTTGAATACGCAGTATTTT,-,TRBJ2-3,TRBV5-5,few
CASSLRGLGQFF,TGTGCCAGCAGCTTGCGGGGGCTTGGGCAGTTCTTC,-,TRBJ2-1,TRBV5-8,-
CASSEVGISTDTQYF,TGTGCCAGCAGTGAAGTCGGGATTAGCACAGATACGCAGTATTTT,-,TRBJ2-3,TRBV6-1,-
CASSQGLIQETQYF,TGCGCCAGCAGCCAAGGACTCATCCAAGAGACCCAGTACTTC,-,TRBJ2-5,TRBV4-1,-
CASSFTGGGGGEQYF,TGTGCCAGCAGCTTTACTGGGGGGGGAGGCGGCGAGCAGTACTTC,TRBD2,TRBJ2-7,TRBV6-5,many
CASSLQGGNTEAFF,TGTGCCAGCAGCTTGCAGGGGGGTAACACTGAAGCTTTCTTT,TRBD1,TRBJ1-1,TRBV7-6,many
CASSFEGEQFF,TGTGCCAGCAGCTTCGAAGGGGAGCAGTTCTTC,-,TRBJ2-1,TRBV11-2,few
CATSEAGLTKNIQYF,TGTGCCACCAGTGAGGCAGGGTTAACCAAAAACATTCAGTACTTC,-,TRBJ2-4,TRBV24-1,many
CASTRDSVYNSPLHF,TGTGCCAGCACTAGGGACAGCGTCTATAATTCACCCCTCCACTTT,TRBD1,TRBJ1-6,TRBV6-5,-
CASSLGFQGSYEQYF,TGTGCCAGCAGCTTAGGCTTTCAGGGTTCCTACGAGCAGTACTTC,-,TRBJ2-7,TRBV7-9,few
CASSPSVGQITEYSNQPQHF,TGTGCCAGCAGCCCTAGTGTGGGACAGATCACCGAGTATAGCAATCAGCCCCAGCATTTT,TRBD1,TRBJ1-5,TRBV28,many
CASSQLRGREQFF,TGCGCCAGCAGCCAACTCCGGGGGAGGGAGCAGTTCTTC,-,TRBJ2-1,TRBV5-1,many
CASSLEGSQETQYF,TGCGCCAGCAGCTTGGAGGGGTCACAAGAGACCCAGTACTTC,-,TRBJ2-5,TRBV5-1,many
CSARILGQGEDTQYF,TGCAGTGCTAGAATATTGGGACAGGGGGAAGATACGCAGTATTTT,TRBD1,TRBJ2-3,TRBV20-1,-
CSAKLGQGSSEAF,TGCAGTGCTAAGCTGGGACAGGGGTCCTCCGAGGCCTTC,TRBD1,TRBJ1-2,TRBV20-1,few
CASSNRLTSGRASADTQYF,TGTGCCAGCAGTAATAGGTTGACTAGCGGGAGGGCCAGTGCAGATACGCAGTATTTT,TRBD2,TRBJ2-3,TRBV12-3/TRBV12-4,few
CSVEPGVITDGYTF,TGCAGCGTTGAGCCTGGGGTGATAACGGATGGCTACACCTTC,-,TRBJ1-2,TRBV29-1,many
CASSLTGTLTGGSGELFF,TGTGCCAGCAGCTTAACGGGGACGTTGACAGGGGGCTCCGGGGAGCTGTTTTTT,TRBD1,TRBJ2-2,TRBV7-3,few
CASSVAGGGDTQYF,TGTGCCAGCAGTGTGGCGGGAGGCGGTGATACGCAGTATTTT,TRBD2,TRBJ2-3,TRBV6-2/TRBV6-3,few
CASSIDHGRPDTQYF,TGTGCCAGTAGTATAGATCATGGCAGACCAGATACGCAGTATTTT,-,TRBJ2-3,TRBV19,few
CASMPLAGGHNEQFF,TGTGCCAGCATGCCACTAGCGGGAGGGCACAATGAGCAGTTCTTC,TRBD2,TRBJ2-1,TRBV13,few
CASSVLGGQGGQETQYF,TGTGCCAGTAGTGTTTTAGGGGGACAGGGGGGACAAGAGACCCAGTACTTC,TRBD1,TRBJ2-5,TRBV19,few
CASSLARVYNEQFF,TGTGCCAGCAGCTTAGCCAGGGTCTACAATGAGCAGTTCTTC,-,TRBJ2-1,TRBV7-2,-
CASSLALAGVADTQYF,TGTGCCAGCAGCTTAGCGCTAGCGGGAGTGGCAGATACGCAGTATTTT,TRBD2,TRBJ2-3,TRBV7-6,few
CSARVRGSAETQYF,TGCAGTGCTAGAGTACGGGGTTCAGCAGAGACCCAGTACTTC,-,TRBJ2-5,TRBV20-1,few
CSARTPGTQIDNEQFF,TGCAGTGCTAGAACCCCTGGGACCCAGATCGACAATGAGCAGTTCTTC,-,TRBJ2-1,TRBV20-1,-
CASSDSADSTDTQYF,TGTGCCAGCAGTGACTCTGCGGATAGCACAGATACGCAGTATTTT,-,TRBJ2-3,TRBV6-4,many
CASSYLILLEQYF,TGTGCCAGCAGTTACTTAATACTGCTCGAGCAGTACTTC,-,TRBJ2-7,TRBV6-2/TRBV6-3,-
CASSPPTRGLLYEQYF,TGTGCCAGCAGCCCCCCGACTAGAGGGCTTCTCTACGAGCAGTACTTC,-,TRBJ2-7,TRBV7-8,many
CASSYSTGKAKNIQYF,TGTGCCAGCAGTTACTCGACAGGCAAAGCCAAAAACATTCAGTACTTC,-,TRBJ2-4,TRBV6-5,many
CASSLGPGDTEAFF,TGTGCCAGCAGCTTGGGGCCGGGGGACACTGAAGCTTTCTTT,-,TRBJ1-1,TRBV7-8,-
CSAARLAGGLADTQYF,TGCAGCGCTGCCCGGCTAGCGGGGGGCTTGGCAGATACGCAGTATTTT,TRBD2,TRBJ2-3,TRBV29-1,-
CSGQASTDTQYF,TGCAGCGGGCAGGCTAGCACAGATACGCAGTATTTT,-,TRBJ2-3,TRBV29-1,-
CASSLSNREAKNIQYF,TGCGCCAGCAGCTTGAGTAACAGGGAGGCCAAAAACATTCAGTACTTC,-,TRBJ2-4,TRBV5-1,medium-sized
CASRRGDQETQYF,TGCGCCAGCCGAAGGGGAGACCAAGAGACCCAGTACTTC,-,TRBJ2-5,TRBV5-1,few
CSVEDRGEGTDTQYF,TGCAGCGTTGAAGATCGGGGAGAAGGCACAGATACGCAGTATTTT,-,TRBJ2-3,TRBV29-1,many
CASSVNYMNTEAFF,TGTGCCAGCAGCGTAAATTACATGAACACTGAAGCTTTCTTT,-,TRBJ1-1,TRBV9,few
CASRNPGLAGGSTGELFF,TGTGCCAGTAGAAATCCGGGACTAGCGGGAGGGAGCACCGGGGAGCTGTTTTTT,TRBD2,TRBJ2-2,TRBV19,few
CASSGVWGGSNEQFF,TGTGCCAGCAGCGGGGTTTGGGGAGGATCCAATGAGCAGTTCTTC,-,TRBJ2-1,TRBV7-2,-
CSVIHPNYGYTF,TGCAGCGTGATTCACCCTAACTATGGCTACACCTTC,-,TRBJ1-2,TRBV29-1,few